The 32 T cell receptor beta chains presented below share a single source sample, sequenced in a study of T cell changes during pregnancy in multiple sclerosis. Method: immunoSEQ multiplex PCR; TCRdb's copy keeps in-frame clones and lacks some. This sample has nearly 80,000 clones, with around nine tenths found just once. The sample was CD4+ T cells from peripheral blood mononuclear cells, taken before pregnancy. The receptors were sampled from a female donor with multiple sclerosis, enrolled in a pregnancy study.

V is TRBV6-6 and J is TRBJ1-5; 10 positions match TRBD1. The CDR3 is 15 amino acids. V lost 6 bases to trimming and J lost 6 bases; unmatched junction nucleotides: 8. Germline V gene lookup returns CDR1 MNHNY and CDR2 SVGAGI (reference sequence). CDR3 nucleotide sequence: TGTGCCAGCAGAGTCGGACAGGGGGATGGTCAGCCCCAGCATTTT. As protein: CASRVGQGDGQPQHF.

The V gene is TRBV30, the J gene TRBJ1-5; weak D call: TRBD1 (5 bases). Germline loops: CDR1 GTSNPN, CDR2 SVGIG (reference sequence). This CDR3 comprises 13 residues. Trimming stripped 0 bases from V and 10 bases from J, with 13 bases between. For the CDR3, the DNA is TGTGCCTGGAGTGTACGTTCAGGGAATCCCCAGCATTTT. Translation: CAWSVRSGNPQHF.

The chain carries TRBV5-1 and TRBJ2-1, with D perhaps TRBD2 (6 bases). Germline V gene sequence: CDR1 SGHRS, CDR2 YFSETQ. The V end was cut by 1 base, the J end by 4 bases, with 15 bases between. This CDR3 region has 16 residues. The CDR3 bases are TGCGCCAGCAGCTTGTTTGTCGGGACTGTATACAATGAGCAGTTCTTC. This translates into CASSLFVGTVYNEQFF. The full variable domain, completed using reference TRBV5-1 and TRBJ2-1, is KAGVTQTPRYLIKTRGQQVTLSCSPISGHRSVSWYQQTPGQGLQFLFEYFSETQRNKGNFPGRFSGRQFSNSRSEMNVSTLELGDSALYLCASSLFVGTVYNEQFFGPGTRLTVL.

The chain links TRBV5-6 to TRBJ1-5, with 10 bases aligning to TRBD1. Trimming at V came to 4 bases and at J to 1 base, leaving 5 bases not matched to a gene. There are 16 residues in the CDR3. Germline V gene sequence: CDR1 SGHDT, CDR2 YYEEEE. This chain's CDR3 is CASSADRGLSNQPQHF. Here the CDR3 DNA reads TGTGCCAGCAGCGCCGACAGGGGGCTAAGCAATCAGCCCCAGCATTTT.

V is TRBV18 and J is TRBJ1-2, with 8 bases aligning to TRBD1. The germline V gene has CDR1 KGHSH and CDR2 LQKENI. This CDR3 is 16 amino acids long. Losses at the gene ends were 3 bases for V and 0 bases for J; bases not matched to a gene: 6. The CDR3 here is CASSPLDREANYGYTF. The DNA for the CDR3 is TGTGCCAGCTCACCTCTGGACAGGGAAGCTAACTATGGCTACACCTTC.

The chain couples TRBV5-1 to TRBJ1-1; no definite D call. V lost 0 bases, J lost 0 bases, and 12 bases lay in between. Germline CDR1 reads SGHRS; CDR2 reads YFSETQ. The CDR3 has 16 residues. The CDR3 bases are TGCGCCAGCAGCTTGGGAGGGAACGGGGTGAACACTGAAGCTTTCTTT. Protein product: CASSLGGNGVNTEAFF.

The V and J genes are TRBV5-1 and TRBJ2-3; 8 positions match TRBD1. This CDR3 has 14 residues. Germline CDR1 is SGHRS and CDR2 is YFSETQ. With 4 bases clipped from V and 3 bases from J, the junction kept 4 bases outside the gene matches. CDR3 residues: CASSPGQGTDTQYF. The CDR3 coding sequence is TGCGCCAGCAGCCCTGGACAGGGAACAGATACGCAGTATTTT.

This clone was seen once. The chain combines TRBV6-1 with TRBJ2-7; no definite D call. The CDR3 is made up of 14 amino acids. V gave up 2 bases and J gave up 3 bases, with 11 bases separating them. CDR1 and CDR2 from the germline V gene are MNHNS and SASEGT. This CDR3 reads CASSESQLLYEQYF. In DNA form, the CDR3 reads TGTGCCAGCAGTGAATCTCAACTACTCTACGAGCAGTACTTC.

The rearrangement joins TRBV9 to TRBJ2-3; D might be TRBD1 (5 bases). The CDR3 length is 16 residues. With 0 bases removed from V and 2 bases from J, the gap between germline ends came to 13 bases. The germline CDR1 and CDR2 sequences are SGDLS and YYNGEE. This CDR3 is CASSVAGQDLTDTQYF. CDR3 coding DNA: TGTGCCAGCAGCGTAGCAGGACAAGACCTCACAGATACGCAGTATTTT.

The chain joins TRBV11-2 to TRBJ1-5; no clear D. The CDR3 is 13 amino acids. V lost 1 base and J lost 7, with 8 bases in between. The germline V gene encodes CDR1 SGHAT and CDR2 FQNNGV. Here the CDR3 DNA reads TGTGCCAGCAGCTTAGGGTCAGGACAGCCCCAGCATTTT. This codes for CASSLGSGQPQHF. The whole variable domain, remainder taken from reference TRBV11-2 and TRBJ1-5, is EAGVAQSPRYKIIEKRQSVAFWCNPISGHATLYWYQQILGQGPKLLIQFQNNGVVDDSQLPKDRFSAERLKGVDSTLKIQPAKLEDSAVYLCASSLGSGQPQHFGDGTRLSIL.

The rearrangement links TRBV29-1 to TRBJ2-5; 9 positions agree with TRBD2. This CDR3 spans 14 amino acids. The V segment lost 2 bases and the J segment 5 bases; nucleotides outside the gene matches: 6. CDR1 and CDR2 (germline): SQVTM, ANQGSEA. CDR3 DNA sequence: TGCAGCGTTGAACGCGGGAGGGCCGGGGAGACCCAGTACTTC. It specifies CSVERGRAGETQYF.

The V gene is TRBV5-1, the J gene TRBJ2-1, with D possibly TRBD1 on 7 matching bases. The V and J ends lost 9 bases and 4 bases respectively, with 20 bases between them. Looked up from germline, CDR1 is SGHRS and CDR2 is YFSETQ. The CDR3 extends over 15 amino acids. CDR3 bases: TGCGCCACCGCGGAGGAGGGGGCGGCTTACAATGAGCAGTTCTTC. Its translation is CATAEEGAAYNEQFF.

The CDR3 reads CAWSEGQSSYEQYF. The CDR3 DNA reads as TGTGCCTGGAGTGAAGGACAGTCGTCCTACGAGCAGTACTTC. The chain carries TRBV30 and TRBJ2-7; D perhaps matches TRBD1 (6 bases). V lost 1 base and J 1 base, leaving 11 bases between the germline ends. The CDR3 extends over 14 amino acids. Germline values: CDR1 GTSNPN, CDR2 SVGIG (reference sequence).

CDR3 sequence (DNA): TGTGCCTGGAGGCCCTTGGGACAGGGTGGCGAGACCCAGTACTTC. Translation: CAWRPLGQGGETQYF. The genes are TRBV30 and TRBJ2-5, with TRBD1 matching 9 bases. The germline CDR1 and CDR2 sequences are GTSNPN and SVGIG (reference sequence). The ends lost 3 bases at V and 5 bases at J; junction bases unmatched: 10. There are 15 residues in the CDR3.

This chain links TRBV18 with TRBJ1-1; tentatively, D is TRBD1 (6 bases). The CDR3 contains 15 residues. CDR1 and CDR2 (germline): KGHSH, LQKENI. The V gene lost 6 bases and the J gene lost 4 bases, with 18 bases spanning the gap. The CDR3 DNA sequence: TGTGCCAGCTCCAAAACCCCAGGGGAGGGCACTGAAGCTTTCTTT. Translation gives CASSKTPGEGTEAFF.

This clone has just a few counts. The CDR3 loop is CSVERSTEAFF. The CDR3 DNA reads as TGCAGCGTTGAGCGATCCACTGAAGCTTTCTTT. V usage is TRBV29-1 and J usage is TRBJ1-1, with D unresolved. Germline V gene sequence: CDR1 SQVTM, CDR2 ANQGSEA. Trimming took 3 bases from V and 4 from J, leaving 6 bases between them. The CDR3 contains 11 residues.

CDR3 in amino acids: CSVIGQGAGNTIYF. CDR3 DNA: TGCAGCGTGATAGGACAGGGGGCTGGAAACACCATATATTTT. V usage is TRBV29-1 and J usage is TRBJ1-3; the match to TRBD1 covers 10 bases. The germline gives CDR1 SQVTM, CDR2 ANQGSEA. This CDR3 region has 14 residues. V trimming: 6 bases; J trimming: 2 bases; junction bases outside the gene matches: 4.

V and J are TRBV14 and TRBJ2-7; no firm D call. Trimming took 0 bases from V and 3 from J, leaving 3 bases between them. The CDR3 runs 12 residues. CDR1 SGHDN and CDR2 FVKESK come from the germline V gene. The chain's CDR3 is CASSQDGYEQYF. For the CDR3, the DNA is TGTGCCAGCAGCCAAGACGGCTACGAGCAGTACTTC.

This clone was observed a few times. The rearrangement joins TRBV2 to TRBJ1-1, with TRBD1 as a possible D gene (6 bases). Germline V gene sequence: CDR1 SNHLY, CDR2 FYNNEI. This CDR3 contains 15 residues. V gave up 5 bases and J gave up 3 bases, with 16 bases separating them. The DNA for the CDR3 is TGTGCCAGCAGTCGGGAGGGGGGAGAGTACACTGAAGCTTTCTTT. Protein product: CASSREGGEYTEAFF.

This rearrangement joins TRBV5-1 to TRBJ1-2, with 8 bases matching TRBD1. Germline loops: CDR1 SGHRS, CDR2 YFSETQ. The CDR3 covers 13 residues. Trimming took 4 bases from V and 8 from J; bases not matched to a gene: 7. CDR3 amino acids: CASSLDRVRGYTF. The CDR3 DNA follows: TGCGCCAGCAGCCTGGACAGGGTCCGAGGCTACACCTTC. The whole variable domain, filled in from reference TRBV5-1 and TRBJ1-2, reads KAGVTQTPRYLIKTRGQQVTLSCSPISGHRSVSWYQQTPGQGLQFLFEYFSETQRNKGNFPGRFSGRQFSNSRSEMNVSTLELGDSALYLCASSLDRVRGYTFGSGTRLTVV.

This clone appeared once. The gene calls are TRBV28 and TRBJ1-3; perhaps TRBD1 as D (5 bases). Germline V gene data show CDR1 as MDHEN and CDR2 as SYDVKM. V was clipped by 8 bases and J by 3 bases, with 20 bases between them. The CDR3 covers 16 residues. CDR3 sequence: CASPPAGREVGNTIYF. DNA for the CDR3: TGTGCCAGCCCCCCGGCCGGCAGGGAGGTTGGAAACACCATATATTTT.

In DNA, the CDR3 is TGTGCCTGGTCGGGCCTAGCGGACACAGATACGCAGTATTTT. Amino acids: CAWSGLADTDTQYF. J is TRBJ2-3 and V is TRBV30; 7 bases are a match to TRBD2. CDR3 size: 14 residues. Germline V CDR1 and CDR2: GTSNPN, SVGIG (reference sequence). The trim removed 5 bases at V and 2 bases at J, leaving 7 bases unmatched.

This chain uses TRBV15 with TRBJ2-7; tentative D call: TRBD2 (5 bases). The CDR3 is made up of 15 amino acids. Looked up from germline, CDR1 is LNHNV and CDR2 is YYDKDF (reference sequence). The V and J ends lost 0 bases and 0 bases respectively, with 9 bases between them. Here the CDR3 reads CATSRDIGGSYEQYF. Written as DNA, the CDR3 is TGTGCCACCAGCAGAGATATAGGAGGCTCCTACGAGCAGTACTTC.

The chain has TRBV6-5 and TRBJ1-1; D may be TRBD1 (6 bases). This CDR3 contains 13 residues. V lost 7 bases and J 0 bases, leaving 9 bases between the germline ends. Germline V gene sequence: CDR1 MNHEY, CDR2 SVGAGI. In DNA form, the CDR3 reads TGTGCCAGCACCTGGACAGTGAACACTGAAGCTTTCTTT. Encoded protein: CASTWTVNTEAFF.

The gene calls are TRBV18 and TRBJ1-1, with 7 positions matching TRBD1. This CDR3 is 15 amino acids long. Unmatched junction bases numbered 1, after V lost 0 bases and J lost 0 bases. The V gene's germline CDR1 is KGHSH and CDR2 LQKENI. The CDR3 nucleotides are TGTGCCAGCTCACCACCGACAGGGATGAACACTGAAGCTTTCTTT. Protein: CASSPPTGMNTEAFF.

The chain couples TRBV9 to TRBJ1-6, with TRBD1 matching over 8 bases. The V gene's germline CDR1 is SGDLS and CDR2 YYNGEE. With V trimmed by 4 bases and J by 6 bases, 3 bases remained unmatched. The CDR3 sequence is 14 residues long. This CDR3 is CASSPGQGNSPLHF. The DNA for the CDR3 is TGTGCCAGCAGCCCCGGACAGGGTAATTCACCCCTCCACTTT. Together with reference TRBV9 and TRBJ1-6, the CDR3 gives the full variable domain: DSGVTQTPKHLITATGQRVTLRCSPRSGDLSVYWYQQSLDQGLQFLIQYYNGEERAKGNILERFSAQQFPDLHSELNLSSLELGDSALYFCASSPGQGNSPLHFGNGTRLTVT.

J is TRBJ2-5 and V is TRBV5-4; possible D gene TRBD1, 5 bases. The germline V gene encodes CDR1 SGHNT and CDR2 YYREEE (reference sequence). The CDR3 extends over 15 amino acids. V lost 4 bases and J lost 1, with 14 bases in between. The chain's CDR3 is CASSPGSPGQETQYF. For the CDR3, the DNA is TGTGCCAGCAGCCCAGGGTCCCCAGGCCAAGAGACCCAGTACTTC. Based on the CDR3 plus reference TRBV5-4 and TRBJ2-5, the full variable domain is ETGVTQSPTHLIKTRGQQVTLRCSSQSGHNTVSWYQQALGQGPQFIFQYYREEENGRGNFPPRFSGLQFPNYSSELNVNALELDDSALYLCASSPGSPGQETQYFGPGTRLLVL.

The chain joins TRBV6-1 to TRBJ2-3; TRBD1 is a possible D gene (5 bases). The V gene lost 0 bases and the J gene lost 4 bases, with 8 bases spanning the gap. Germline CDR1 MNHNS, CDR2 SASEGT. CDR3 size: 14 residues. CDR3 sequence: CASSEARVSDTQYF. CDR3 sequence (DNA): TGTGCCAGCAGTGAAGCCAGGGTGTCAGATACGCAGTATTTT.

This sequence joins TRBV6-1 and TRBJ2-7, with 8 bases fitting TRBD1. Germline CDR1 and CDR2: MNHNS and SASEGT. Germline trimming cut 7 bases from V and 1 base from J; bases unmatched to any gene: 6. CDR3 length: 14 amino acids. CDR3 in DNA: TGTGCCAGCACCGCGGGACAGGTTTCCTACGAGCAGTACTTC. It codes for CASTAGQVSYEQYF.

The count of this clone is one. J is TRBJ2-1 and V is TRBV5-1; D ambiguous. V lost 2 bases and J 7 bases, leaving 13 bases between the germline ends. The CDR3 covers 14 residues. Looked up from germline, CDR1 is SGHRS and CDR2 is YFSETQ. Here the CDR3 reads CASSLLTSRNEQFF. The CDR3 DNA sequence: TGCGCCAGCAGCTTACTAACCTCCCGAAATGAGCAGTTCTTC.

The chain combines TRBV20-1 with TRBJ2-7, with TRBD2 as a possible D gene (6 bases). This CDR3 has 11 amino acids. Trimming left V 3 bases short and J 4 bases short, with 7 bases between. Per the germline V gene, CDR1 is DFQATT and CDR2 is SNEGSKA (reference sequence). CDR3 region: CSARAGYEQYF. The DNA of the CDR3 is TGCAGTGCTAGGGCGGGGTACGAGCAGTACTTC.

In nucleotides, the CDR3 is TGTGCCAGCAGTCCGCCCAGGAACACCGGGGAGCTGTTTTTT. Residues: CASSPPRNTGELFF. This chain links TRBV28 with TRBJ2-2; no clear D gene. The CDR3 covers 14 residues. V shed 5 bases and J shed 1 base, with 8 bases lying between them. Germline-derived CDR1 and CDR2 are MDHEN and SYDVKM.